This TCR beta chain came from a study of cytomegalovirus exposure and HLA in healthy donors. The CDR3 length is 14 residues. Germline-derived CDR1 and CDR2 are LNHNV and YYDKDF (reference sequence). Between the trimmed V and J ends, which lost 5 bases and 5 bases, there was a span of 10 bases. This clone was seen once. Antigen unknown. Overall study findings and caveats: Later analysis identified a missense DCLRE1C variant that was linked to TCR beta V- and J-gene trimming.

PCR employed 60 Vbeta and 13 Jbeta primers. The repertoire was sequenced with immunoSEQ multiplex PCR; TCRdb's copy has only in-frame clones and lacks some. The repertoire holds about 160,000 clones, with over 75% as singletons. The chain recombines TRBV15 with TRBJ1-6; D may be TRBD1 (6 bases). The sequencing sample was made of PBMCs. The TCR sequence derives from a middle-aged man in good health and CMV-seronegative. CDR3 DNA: TGTGCCACCAGCTCACGGACAGATAATTCACCCCTCCACTTT. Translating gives CATSSRTDNSPLHF.